These 14 T cell receptor beta chains originate from one sample sequenced in a study of blood T cell repertoires in COVID-19. Data came from immunoSEQ multiplex PCR; TCRdb stores just in-frame clones and leaves some out. The sample includes about 87,000 clones, approximately 86% seen only once; the top ten take 2.5% to 3.5%. Sequencing was carried out using peripheral blood. Receptor source: a woman older than 75 with COVID-19, enrolled during active disease.

The rearrangement uses TRBV28 and TRBJ1-4; 7 positions match TRBD1. Trimming at V came to 1 base and at J to 5 bases, leaving 7 bases not matched to a gene. Germline lookup yields CDR1 MDHEN and CDR2 SYDVKM. The CDR3 loop spans 16 amino acids. The CDR3 region is CASSLSTGVKNEKLFF. The CDR3 DNA is TGTGCCAGCAGTTTATCCACAGGGGTGAAGAATGAAAAACTGTTTTTT.

This clone was counted only a few times. The rearrangement joins TRBV18 to TRBJ2-7; 7 nucleotides agree with TRBD1. V was pared by 3 bases and J by 2 bases, with 7 bases of the junction left unmatched. Germline V lookup: CDR1 KGHSH, CDR2 LQKENI. The CDR3 is 15 amino acids. The CDR3 bases are TGTGCCAGCTCACCTTCGACAGGGCTCCCCTACGAGCAGTACTTC. Translation gives CASSPSTGLPYEQYF.

This chain connects TRBV27 to TRBJ2-2; 8 bases agree with TRBD1. This CDR3 spans 14 amino acids. The germline V gene encodes CDR1 MNHEY and CDR2 SMNVEV (reference sequence). V was pared by 4 bases and J by 8 bases, with 6 bases of the junction left unmatched. The CDR3 sequence is CASSSQGAHGELFF. CDR3 sequence (DNA): TGTGCCAGCAGTTCGCAGGGGGCTCATGGGGAGCTGTTTTTT.

The chain links TRBV21-1 to TRBJ2-7; the table calls TRBD2, which could not be checked here. TRBV21-1 is a pseudogene. The CDR3 covers 12 residues. The CDR3, as DNA: TGTGCCAGCAGCAACACCCGAGAGGAGCAGTACTTC. Protein sequence: CASSNTREEQYF.

The chain uses TRBV5-1 and TRBJ2-1; D not resolved. CDR3 size: 13 residues. CDR1 and CDR2 from the germline V gene are SGHRS and YFSETQ. V dropped 0 bases and J dropped 5 bases, with 6 bases sitting between them. As DNA, the CDR3 is TGCGCCAGCAGCTTGGGTTCTAACAATGAGCAGTTCTTC. This codes for CASSLGSNNEQFF.

The rearrangement joins TRBV7-8 to TRBJ2-1; 7 bases align to TRBD1. The CDR3 runs 15 residues. Germline CDR1 SGHVS, CDR2 FQNEAQ. Losses at the gene ends were 1 base for V and 2 bases for J; bases not matched to a gene: 2. This CDR3 reads CASSLDRGPYNEQFF. In DNA form, the CDR3 reads TGTGCCAGCAGCTTAGACAGGGGTCCCTACAATGAGCAGTTCTTC.

The chain links TRBV5-1 to TRBJ2-1; TRBD2 agrees at 15 bases. CDR3 length: 16 amino acids. Trimming at V came to 4 bases and at J to 8 bases, leaving 7 bases not matched to a gene. Germline CDR1 SGHRS, CDR2 YFSETQ. CDR3 sequence reads: CASSGGTSGRTYEQFF. The CDR3 bases are TGCGCCAGCAGCGGGGGGACTAGCGGGAGGACTTATGAGCAGTTCTTC.

The V call is TRBV28, the J call TRBJ1-2; the D is unclear. The CDR3 has 10 amino acids. Germline loops: CDR1 MDHEN, CDR2 SYDVKM. V lost 4 bases, J lost 7 bases, and 4 bases lay in between. This chain's CDR3 is CASSYRGYTF. DNA for the CDR3: TGTGCCAGCAGTTATCGTGGCTACACCTTC.

The chain uses TRBV7-9 and TRBJ1-6; D is undetermined. The V gene's germline CDR1 is SEHNR and CDR2 FQNEAQ (reference sequence). V shed 2 bases and J shed 6 bases, with 8 bases lying between them. The length of the CDR3 is 14 residues. The CDR3 here is CASSLKLSNSPLHF. The CDR3 bases are TGTGCCAGCAGCTTAAAACTGAGTAATTCACCCCTCCACTTT. Full variable domain (missing parts from reference TRBV7-9 and TRBJ1-6): DTGVSQNPRHKITKRGQNVTFRCDPISEHNRLYWYRQTLGQGPEFLTYFQNEAQLEKSRLLSDRFSAERPKGSFSTLEIQRTEQGDSAMYLCASSLKLSNSPLHFGNGTRLTVT.

This clone has just one count. The V gene is TRBV6-2 or TRBV6-3, the J gene TRBJ2-3; D remains ambiguous. Germline values: CDR1 MNHEY, CDR2 SVGEGT. Trimming cost V 2 bases and J 6 bases, with 3 bases left between them. The CDR3 is made up of 11 amino acids. In DNA, the CDR3 is TGTGCCAGCAGTTACCTGGATACGCAGTATTTT. Amino acids: CASSYLDTQYF.

In this sample, this clone turned up a few times. The CDR3 sequence: CATSRGYTGDGTQPQHF. CDR3 sequence (DNA): TGTGCCACCAGCAGAGGTTATACAGGGGACGGCACTCAGCCCCAGCATTTT. The genes are TRBV15 and TRBJ1-5; 7 bases align to TRBD1. V lost 1 base and J lost 6; bases outside the gene matches: 12. The CDR3 has 17 residues. Germline lookup yields CDR1 LNHNV and CDR2 YYDKDF (reference sequence).

Written as DNA, the CDR3 is TGTGCCAGCAGTGAAGCCATCGGGGCGGGGTCATTTTACAATGAGCAGTTCTTC. This codes for CASSEAIGAGSFYNEQFF. The V call is TRBV6-1, the J call TRBJ2-1; D may be TRBD2 (6 bases). V dropped 0 bases and J dropped 4 bases, with 19 bases sitting between them. The germline V gene has CDR1 MNHNS and CDR2 SASEGT. The CDR3 spans 18 residues.

This clone has just one count. An end of the junction differs from the germline gene, which may be a read error. The rearrangement links TRBV7-7 to TRBJ2-7; 12 bases map to TRBD2. CDR1 is SSHAT and CDR2 is FNYEAQ in the germline V gene (reference sequence). The CDR3 covers 14 residues. The CDR3 reads CASSLAGGSYEQYF. For the CDR3, the DNA is TGTGCCAGCAGCCTAGCGGGAGGGTCCTACGAGCAGTACTTC.

V usage is TRBV7-3 and J usage is TRBJ1-5, with 7 positions matching TRBD1. Germline V gives CDR1 SGHTA, CDR2 FQGTGA. Trimming removed 5 bases from V and 2 bases from J; junction bases left unmatched: 18. The CDR3 contains 19 residues. Here the CDR3 DNA reads TGTGCCAGCAGCCCCCTGACAGGGAGGTTTGGTGGGGGCAATCAGCCCCAGCATTTT. It specifies CASSPLTGRFGGGNQPQHF.